Below are 32 T cell receptor beta chains sequenced from a single sample in a study of response to subunit inactivated influenza vaccine. One entry per CDR3 protein results from TCRdb running MiXCR on the RT-PCR reads. The table includes 500,000 to 650,000 distinct CDR3 sequences, about 8% detected once. The sequencing here drew on PBMCs from blood, taken 23 months after vaccination. These receptors were obtained from a man in his fifties or sixties who received an inactivated influenza vaccine.

This clonotype was found many times. The chain combines TRBV18 with TRBJ1-4; D unclear. The V end was cut by 4 bases, the J end by 0 bases, with 12 bases between. The CDR3 loop spans 16 amino acids. Germline-derived CDR1 and CDR2 are KGHSH and LQKENI. The CDR3 bases are TGTGCCAGCTCACTAGGATCTCCCGCAACTAATGAAAAACTGTTTTTT. This sequence encodes CASSLGSPATNEKLFF.

This clonotype appeared a few times. The J gene is TRBJ2-5, the V gene TRBV19, with a possible D match to TRBD1 (5 bases). V lost 3 bases, J lost 0 bases, and 11 bases lay in between. Germline CDR1 and CDR2: LNHDA and SQIVND (reference sequence). This CDR3 is built from 15 residues. In nucleotides, the CDR3 is TGTGCCAGTAGTATCCTCAGGGCGAACCAAGAGACCCAGTACTTC. As protein: CASSILRANQETQYF. Supplemented by reference TRBV19 and TRBJ2-5, the full variable domain reads DGGITQSPKYLFRKEGQNVTLSCEQNLNHDAMYWYRQDPGQGLRLIYYSQIVNDFQKGDIAEGYSVSREKKESFPLTVTSAQKNPTAFYLCASSILRANQETQYFGPGTRLLVL.

The chain joins TRBV28 to TRBJ2-1; TRBD1 aligns across 10 bases. This CDR3 is built from 17 residues. Germline V gene lookup returns CDR1 MDHEN and CDR2 SYDVKM. V lost 6 bases to trimming and J lost 4 bases; unmatched junction nucleotides: 12. The CDR3, as DNA: TGTGCCAGCAGCTCTAGGTGGGACAGGGGTGATTACAATGAGCAGTTCTTC. Translation: CASSSRWDRGDYNEQFF.

This clonotype has a handful of counts. The chain is built from TRBV7-8 and TRBJ1-2; D gene uncertain. The CDR3 has 15 residues. The germline CDR1 and CDR2 sequences are SGHVS and FQNEAQ. Trimming removed 1 base at V and 4 bases at J, with 13 bases between. The CDR3 bases are TGTGCCAGCAGCTTAGAAGGGTCAGGCTCCTATGGCTACACCTTC. Protein sequence: CASSLEGSGSYGYTF.

In DNA form, the CDR3 reads TGTGCCACCAGGGACAGATACAATGAGCAGTTCTTC. The encoded protein is CATRDRYNEQFF. The V gene is TRBV15, the J gene TRBJ2-1; D perhaps matches TRBD1 (6 bases). V was pared by 6 bases and J by 4 bases, with 7 bases between. Germline CDR1 reads LNHNV; CDR2 reads YYDKDF (reference sequence). The CDR3 runs to 12 residues. The full variable domain, in which reference TRBV15 and TRBJ2-1 provide the parts outside the CDR3, is DAMVIQNPRYQVTQFGKPVTLSCSQTLNHNVMYWYQQKSSQAPKLLFHYYDKDFNNEADTPDNFQSRRPNTSFCFLDIRSPGLGDTAMYLCATRDRYNEQFFGPGTRLTVL.

This clonotype was observed at least ten times. The gene calls are TRBV7-2 and TRBJ2-7; D unresolved. CDR1 is SGHTA, CDR2 FQGNSA, per germline. Trimming pared 1 base from V and 4 bases from J, leaving 11 bases between. This CDR3 region has 14 residues. CDR3 nucleotide sequence: TGTGCCAGCAGCTTAGAGGGCGACGCTTACGAGCAGTACTTC. Amino acids: CASSLEGDAYEQYF. The variable domain in full, completed from reference TRBV7-2 and TRBJ2-7, reads GAGVSQSPSNKVTEKGKDVELRCDPISGHTALYWYRQSLGQGLEFLIYFQGNSAPDKSGLPSDRFSAERTGGSVSTLTIQRTQQEDSAVYLCASSLEGDAYEQYFGPGTRLTVT.

This clonotype was counted many times. The chain combines TRBV20-1 with TRBJ1-5; tentative D call: TRBD1 (5 bases). This CDR3 contains 16 residues. Germline CDR1 and CDR2: DFQATT and SNEGSKA (reference sequence). The V and J ends lost 6 bases and 1 base respectively, with 19 bases between them. This CDR3 is CSAPRRGSRSNQPQHF. DNA for the CDR3: TGCAGTGCCCCCAGGCGGGGCAGTAGGAGCAATCAGCCCCAGCATTTT.

This clonotype was seen only a few times. The rearrangement links TRBV5-1 to TRBJ2-2; 13 nucleotides align to TRBD2. Germline-derived CDR1 and CDR2 are SGHRS and YFSETQ. The CDR3 runs 13 residues. V trimming: 7 bases; J trimming: 6 bases; junction bases outside the gene matches: 0. DNA for the CDR3: TGCGCCAGCGGACTAGCGGGAGCCGGGGAGCTGTTTTTT. Its protein is CASGLAGAGELFF.

This clonotype turned up a few times. V gene TRBV11-2 combines with J gene TRBJ2-3; D unclear. This CDR3 has 13 amino acids. The V gene lost 5 bases and the J gene lost 1 base, with 7 bases spanning the gap. In germline, CDR1 is SGHAT, CDR2 FQNNGV. CDR3 residues: CASSQERTDTQYF. The CDR3 nucleotides read TGTGCCAGCAGCCAAGAACGCACAGATACGCAGTATTTT.

This chain joins TRBV9 and TRBJ2-7, with 10 bases lining up with TRBD1. The CDR3 contains 15 residues. Germline values: CDR1 SGDLS, CDR2 YYNGEE. V lost 4 bases, J lost 4 bases, and 8 bases stayed unmatched. CDR3 protein: CASSPQPGQGYEQYF. The CDR3 coding sequence is TGTGCCAGCAGCCCCCAGCCGGGACAGGGGTACGAGCAGTACTTC.

This clonotype was observed a few times. The chain is built from TRBV20-1 and TRBJ2-1, with TRBD2 identical over 16 bases. This CDR3 spans 18 amino acids. V lost 3 bases to trimming and J lost 10 bases; unmatched junction nucleotides: 15. Germline CDR1 DFQATT, CDR2 SNEGSKA (reference sequence). The CDR3 reads CSASEPGLAGGRKEEQFF. In nucleotides, the CDR3 is TGCAGTGCTAGTGAGCCGGGACTAGCGGGAGGGCGGAAGGAGGAGCAGTTCTTC.

The sample holds a few counts of this clonotype. The chain employs TRBV2 and TRBJ2-7, with D perhaps TRBD1 (5 bases). The V and J ends lost 6 bases and 2 bases respectively, with 11 bases between them. Germline lookup yields CDR1 SNHLY and CDR2 FYNNEI. The length of the CDR3 is 13 residues. CDR3 residues: CASRGLVTYEQYF. Here the CDR3 DNA reads TGTGCCAGCAGGGGGCTAGTCACCTACGAGCAGTACTTC.

This clonotype was seen at least ten times. V usage is TRBV11-1 and J usage is TRBJ2-2; a possible D gene is TRBD1 (6 bases). This CDR3 is 15 amino acids long. The ends were cut back, 5 bases at V and 4 bases at J, with 14 bases in the middle. CDR1 is SGHAT and CDR2 is FQDESV in the germline V gene (reference sequence). This chain's CDR3 is CASSRQARVTGELFF. The DNA for the CDR3 is TGTGCCAGCAGCCGACAGGCTCGGGTCACCGGGGAGCTGTTTTTT.

This clonotype has a count of ten or more. The gene calls are TRBV3-1 and TRBJ2-2; D gene uncertain. The germline gives CDR1 LGHDT, CDR2 YNNKEL (reference sequence). The CDR3 runs to 13 residues. Trimming stripped 4 bases from V and 4 bases from J, with 7 bases between. CDR3 in DNA: TGTGCCAGCAGCCTAAGGTTCACCGGGGAGCTGTTTTTT. The encoded protein is CASSLRFTGELFF.

This clonotype was seen many times. This chain connects TRBV5-1 to TRBJ2-7, with 8 bases fitting TRBD1. J gave up 5 bases and V 4 bases, and 8 bases lay outside the gene matches. CDR1 is SGHRS, CDR2 YFSETQ, per germline. The CDR3 runs to 14 residues. The CDR3 loop reads CASSVTGGVDEQYF. CDR3 bases: TGCGCCAGCAGCGTTACAGGGGGTGTCGACGAGCAGTACTTC.

This clonotype was picked up a small number of times. J is TRBJ2-1 and V is TRBV7-2; D is possibly TRBD2 (6 bases). V lost 4 bases and J lost 13, with 17 bases in between. The CDR3 totals 13 residues. CDR1 is SGHTA, CDR2 FQGNSA, per germline. CDR3 nucleotide sequence: TGTGCCAGCAGCTCCGCGGGATCGAGAGAACAGTTCTTC. Protein sequence: CASSSAGSREQFF.

The rearrangement joins TRBV20-1 to TRBJ2-3; D uncertain. This CDR3 has 11 residues. The germline gives CDR1 DFQATT, CDR2 SNEGSKA (reference sequence). With 3 bases removed from V and 13 bases from J, the gap between germline ends came to 14 bases. The CDR3 DNA reads as TGCAGTGCTAGGAGTGACTGGGTAGAGTATTTT. This gives the protein CSARSDWVEYF.

This rearrangement joins TRBV9 to TRBJ2-1; 8 nucleotides match TRBD2. Germline V CDR1 and CDR2: SGDLS, YYNGEE. V gave up 0 bases and J gave up 2 bases; unmatched junction bases: 4. This CDR3 has 16 residues. In DNA, the CDR3 is TGTGCCAGCAGCGTAGGAAGTAGCGGGACCTACAATGAGCAGTTCTTC. Translating gives CASSVGSSGTYNEQFF.

This clonotype was seen ten or more times. This rearrangement joins TRBV9 to TRBJ2-7, with D possibly TRBD2 on 6 matching bases. The CDR3 loop spans 12 amino acids. The germline V gene has CDR1 SGDLS and CDR2 YYNGEE. Trimming removed 8 bases from V and 5 bases from J, with 14 bases in between. CDR3 loop: CASGAGYNEQYF. CDR3 DNA sequence: TGTGCCAGTGGGGCGGGGTACAACGAGCAGTACTTC.

In its sample, this clonotype was seen many times. The chain is built from TRBV4-2 and TRBJ2-2; tentatively, D is TRBD1 (5 bases). V gave up 3 bases and J gave up 5 bases, with 19 bases separating them. This CDR3 region has 17 residues. The germline V gene encodes CDR1 LGHNA and CDR2 YNFKEQ. Here the CDR3 reads CASSHPDRDLKTGELFF. Written as DNA, the CDR3 is TGTGCCAGCAGCCACCCCGACAGAGATTTGAAAACCGGGGAGCTGTTTTTT.

The CDR3 coding sequence is TGTGCCAGCAGCTTAAGCGGAAGGAGGGCGGAGACCCAGTACTTC. Protein: CASSLSGRRAETQYF. The chain joins TRBV7-2 to TRBJ2-5; possibly TRBD2 for D (6 bases). Germline V gene sequence: CDR1 SGHTA, CDR2 FQGNSA. The V gene lost 2 bases and the J gene lost 5 bases, with 15 bases spanning the gap. The CDR3 consists of 15 residues.

At least ten counts were recorded for this clonotype. This chain links TRBV12-3 or TRBV12-4 with TRBJ2-2; no firm D call. Trimming shortened V by 2 bases and J by 0 bases, and 7 bases separated the two germline ends. The CDR3 consists of 15 residues. The CDR3 nucleotides read TGTGCCAGCAGTTTATGGCAGGCGAACACCGGGGAGCTGTTTTTT. Translation: CASSLWQANTGELFF.

The rearrangement links TRBV7-8 to TRBJ2-1; 8 bases line up with TRBD1. The CDR3 runs 14 residues. V dropped 11 bases and J dropped 3; count of bases not matched to a gene: 9. Germline values: CDR1 SGHVS, CDR2 FQNEAQ. The CDR3 here is CASGRDRNYNEQFF. The DNA of the CDR3 is TGTGCCTCAGGCCGGGACAGGAACTACAATGAGCAGTTCTTC.

This clonotype has a count of ten or more. This rearrangement joins TRBV20-1 to TRBJ1-1; D ambiguous. Looked up from germline, CDR1 is DFQATT and CDR2 is SNEGSKA (reference sequence). V lost 4 bases and J lost 2, with 5 bases in between. The CDR3 totals 11 residues. The CDR3 is CSAIYNTEAFF. The CDR3 DNA sequence: TGCAGTGCTATATATAACACTGAAGCTTTCTTT.

This clonotype was recorded many times. The V call is TRBV20-1, the J call TRBJ1-2; D remains ambiguous. This CDR3 comprises 9 residues. Per germline, CDR1 DFQATT and CDR2 SNEGSKA (reference sequence). Trimming cost V 3 bases and J 7 bases, with 3 bases left between them. CDR3 bases: TGCAGTGCTAGGGGTGGCTACACCTTC. It translates to CSARGGYTF.

There are a few counts of this clonotype. The gene calls are TRBV5-5 and TRBJ2-1; TRBD2 agrees at 12 bases. Trimming at V came to 4 bases and at J to 9 bases, leaving 11 bases not matched to a gene. CDR1 and CDR2 (germline): SGHKS, YYEKEE (reference sequence). The CDR3 runs to 16 residues. The CDR3 here is CASSNRWTSGNSEQFF. CDR3 coding DNA: TGTGCCAGCAGCAACCGCTGGACTAGCGGGAACTCTGAGCAGTTCTTC.

This clonotype came up a few times. This chain connects TRBV11-3 to TRBJ2-1; D tentatively reads TRBD1 or TRBD2 (5 bases each). V gave up 4 bases and J gave up 7 bases, with 14 bases separating them. CDR1 SGHNT and CDR2 YENEEA come from the germline V gene. The CDR3 has 14 residues. The CDR3 DNA reads TGTGCCAGCAGCTACGGGACCTTCGGAAATGAGCAGTTCTTC. Encoded protein: CASSYGTFGNEQFF.

This clonotype occurred a few times. The chain joins TRBV24-1 to TRBJ2-5; D ambiguous. The V gene's germline CDR1 is KGHDR and CDR2 SFDVKD. The CDR3 has 13 residues. V was shortened by 3 bases and J by 0 bases, with 4 bases between the two germline ends. DNA for the CDR3: TGTGCCACCAGTGATGATTACCAAGAGACCCAGTACTTC. This sequence encodes CATSDDYQETQYF.

This clonotype was recorded many times. The rearrangement links TRBV5-5 to TRBJ1-6; D possibly corresponds to TRBD1 (6 bases). Per germline, CDR1 SGHKS and CDR2 YYEKEE (reference sequence). The CDR3 extends over 15 amino acids. Trimming took off 0 bases at V and 6 bases at J, with 10 bases between the two ends. The CDR3 nucleotides are TGTGCCAGCAGCTTGGCGGACAGCCTTAATTCACCCCTCCACTTT. It is translated as CASSLADSLNSPLHF.

The rearrangement uses TRBV12-3 or TRBV12-4 and TRBJ2-1; 10 nucleotides line up with TRBD2. V lost 6 bases, J lost 5 bases, and 4 bases stayed unmatched. The CDR3 sequence is 14 residues long. The CDR3: CASRLAGRNNEQFF. DNA for the CDR3: TGTGCCAGCAGACTAGCGGGAAGAAACAATGAGCAGTTCTTC.

This rearrangement joins TRBV20-1 to TRBJ1-6; no clear D gene. CDR1 DFQATT and CDR2 SNEGSKA come from the germline V gene (reference sequence). The CDR3 runs to 14 residues. Trimming left V 3 bases short and J 2 bases short, with 8 bases between. The CDR3 loop reads CSASSGAYNSPLHF. DNA of the CDR3: TGCAGTGCTAGTTCTGGAGCCTATAATTCACCCCTCCACTTT.

This clonotype has at least ten counts. The chain links TRBV29-1 to TRBJ2-3, with a tentative D call TRBD2 (6 bases). Trimming shortened V by 0 bases and J by 8 bases, and 12 bases separated the two germline ends. Germline CDR1 and CDR2: SQVTM and ANQGSEA. The length of the CDR3 is 13 residues. Here the CDR3 reads CSVEDLAGGTQYF. Written as DNA, the CDR3 is TGCAGCGTTGAAGATCTTGCCGGGGGTACGCAGTATTTT.